Sequencing of this TCR beta chain was carried out in a study of T cells after yellow fever vaccination. The CDR3 sequence is 14 residues long. Trimming removed 0 bases from V and 7 bases from J, with 12 bases in between. Germline V gene data show CDR1 as MGHRA and CDR2 as YSYEKL. TCRdb reprocessed the 5' RACE reads with MiXCR, giving one entry per CDR3 protein. Here the sample spans about 58,000 distinct CDR3 sequences, around 7% being singletons. The chain uses TRBV4-1 and TRBJ1-1; no clear D gene. The TCR comes from a man in his late teens or twenties who received the YFV17D yellow fever vaccine. Sequencing was performed on CD8+ T cells sorted from PBMCs, taken on the day of the first yellow fever vaccination. Written as DNA, the CDR3 is TGCGCCAGCAGCCAAGATCTTTCCCCGAGTGAAGCTTTCTTT. Translating gives CASSQDLSPSEAFF.